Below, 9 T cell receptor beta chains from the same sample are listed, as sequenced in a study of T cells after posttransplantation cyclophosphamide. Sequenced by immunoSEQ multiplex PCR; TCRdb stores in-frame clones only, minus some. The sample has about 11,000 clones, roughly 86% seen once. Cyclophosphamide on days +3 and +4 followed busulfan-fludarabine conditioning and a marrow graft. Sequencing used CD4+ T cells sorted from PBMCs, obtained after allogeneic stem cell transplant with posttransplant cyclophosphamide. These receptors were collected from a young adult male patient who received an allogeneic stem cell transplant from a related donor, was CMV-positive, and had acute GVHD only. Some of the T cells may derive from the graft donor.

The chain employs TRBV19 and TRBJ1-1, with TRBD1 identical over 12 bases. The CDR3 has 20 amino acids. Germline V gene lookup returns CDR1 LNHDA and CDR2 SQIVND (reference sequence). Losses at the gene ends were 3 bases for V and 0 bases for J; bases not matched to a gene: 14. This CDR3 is CASSIGTGQGADWVNTEAFF. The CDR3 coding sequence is TGTGCCAGTAGTATTGGAACGGGACAGGGGGCGGATTGGGTGAACACTGAAGCTTTCTTT.

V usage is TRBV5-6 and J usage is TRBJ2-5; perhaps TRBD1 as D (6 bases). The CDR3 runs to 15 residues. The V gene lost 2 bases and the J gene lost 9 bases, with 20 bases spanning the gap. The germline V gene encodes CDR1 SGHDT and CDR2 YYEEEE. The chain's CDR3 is CASSLGAGQQGPQYF. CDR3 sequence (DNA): TGTGCCAGCAGCTTAGGGGCAGGGCAGCAGGGGCCCCAGTACTTC.

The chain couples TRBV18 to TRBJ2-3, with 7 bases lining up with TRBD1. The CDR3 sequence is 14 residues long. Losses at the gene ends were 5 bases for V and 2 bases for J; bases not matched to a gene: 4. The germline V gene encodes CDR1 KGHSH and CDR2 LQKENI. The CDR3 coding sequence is TGTGCCAGCTCAAGGGGGCAAGTCACAGATACGCAGTATTTT. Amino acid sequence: CASSRGQVTDTQYF.

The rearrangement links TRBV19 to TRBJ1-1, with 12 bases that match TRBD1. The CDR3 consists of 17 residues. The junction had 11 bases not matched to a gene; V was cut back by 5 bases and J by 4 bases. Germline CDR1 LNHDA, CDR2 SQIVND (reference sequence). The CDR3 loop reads CASSDAGTGGVGTEAFF. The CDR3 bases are TGTGCCAGTAGTGATGCCGGGACAGGGGGCGTCGGCACTGAAGCTTTCTTT.

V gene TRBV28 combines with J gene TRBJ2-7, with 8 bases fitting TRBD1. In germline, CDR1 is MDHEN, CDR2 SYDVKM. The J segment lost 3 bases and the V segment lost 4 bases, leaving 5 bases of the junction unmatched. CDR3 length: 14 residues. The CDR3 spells CASSSLDRGYEQYF. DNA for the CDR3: TGTGCCAGCAGTTCCCTCGACAGGGGCTACGAGCAGTACTTC.

This chain's CDR3 is CASLWTLSSTDTQYF. The CDR3 DNA is TGTGCCAGCCTATGGACACTATCTAGCACAGATACGCAGTATTTT. The chain recombines TRBV6-1 with TRBJ2-3; D is perhaps TRBD1 (5 bases). The CDR3 has 15 residues. Germline V lookup: CDR1 MNHNS, CDR2 SASEGT. Between the trimmed V and J ends, which lost 8 bases and 0 bases, there was a span of 15 bases.

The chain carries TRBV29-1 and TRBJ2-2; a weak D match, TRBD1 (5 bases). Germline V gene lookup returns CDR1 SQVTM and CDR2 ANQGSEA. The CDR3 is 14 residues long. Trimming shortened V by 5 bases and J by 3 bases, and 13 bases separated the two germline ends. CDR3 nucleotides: TGCAGCGTTCAACGGCTACAGGACACCGGGGAGCTGTTTTTT. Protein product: CSVQRLQDTGELFF.

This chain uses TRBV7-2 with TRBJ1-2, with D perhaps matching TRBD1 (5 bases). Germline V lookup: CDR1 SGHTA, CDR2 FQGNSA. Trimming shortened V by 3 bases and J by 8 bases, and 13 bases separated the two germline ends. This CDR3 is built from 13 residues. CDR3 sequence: CASSLAQRGGYTF. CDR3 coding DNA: TGTGCCAGCAGCTTGGCTCAACGGGGGGGCTACACCTTC.

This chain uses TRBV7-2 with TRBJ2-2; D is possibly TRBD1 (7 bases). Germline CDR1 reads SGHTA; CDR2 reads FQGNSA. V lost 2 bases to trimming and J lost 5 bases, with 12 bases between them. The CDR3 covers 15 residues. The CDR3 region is CASSLSGGLTGELFF. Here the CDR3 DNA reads TGTGCCAGCAGCTTATCAGGGGGGTTGACCGGGGAGCTGTTTTTT.